This T cell receptor beta chain was obtained from a study of shared clonotypes between healthy human individuals. Study information: Researchers assigned three CD4 naive, three CD4 memory, two CD8 naive and one CD8 memory plate to each donor.

Looked up from germline, CDR1 is SGHTA and CDR2 is FQGTGA. The V gene lost 0 bases and the J gene lost 0 bases, with 6 bases spanning the gap. The CDR3 sequence is 15 residues long. Points on this clone: Other DNA sequences within the sample encode an identical CDR3.

A CD45RA+ naive subset and a CD45RA-negative memory subset were split from CD4+ cells. The method was immunoSEQ multiplex PCR; TCRdb's version includes in-frame clones alone and lacks a portion of them. In the table there are roughly 2.2 million clones, just under 95% of which are singletons. The rearrangement links TRBV7-3 to TRBJ2-1, with a weak D call TRBD2 (5 bases). Sequenced material: naive CD4+ T cells from PBMCs. Subset meaning: CD45RA+ positively selected. This clonotype was sampled from a man aged 18-30 years in good health. Some clones in this sample may be carry-over from other donors' samples. The CDR3 nucleotides are TGTGCCAGCAGCTTAACAGGGAGCTCCTACAATGAGCAGTTCTTC. Translating it yields CASSLTGSSYNEQFF.